Listed below are T cell receptor beta chains from one sample, sequenced in a study of T cells in Graves' hyperthyroidism and ophthalmopathy. TCRdb recomputed calls from the multiplex PCR reads with MiXCR, one row per CDR3 protein. The table lists some 370,000 distinct CDR3 sequences, about 14% of them singletons, with 25% to 30% in the top ten. Sequencing was carried out using blood. These receptors all stem from a man aged 50 to 59 with Graves' ophthalmopathy. The CDR3 runs from the conserved cysteine through the conserved F or W. Each record gives: clone size, D gene, J gene, V gene, CDR3 protein, CDR3 DNA. D genes are given only for firm matches. The listing skips clone size in some rows; elsewhere it reads once, few, many or a size class.

>many|TRBD1|TRBJ2-1|TRBV30
CAWSVPWWDRGYNEQFF
TGTGCCTGGAGTGTACCGTGGTGGGACAGAGGTTACAATGAGCAGTTCTTC
>-|-|TRBJ2-5|TRBV12-3/TRBV12-4
CASSQSGVLETQYF
TGTGCCAGCAGCCAATCCGGGGTTCTTGAGACCCAGTACTTC
>-|-|TRBJ2-7|TRBV4-1
CASSQDKFYEQYF
TGCGCCAGCAGCCAAGATAAGTTCTACGAGCAGTACTTC
>-|-|TRBJ2-3|TRBV3-1
CASSQDPLRGQYF
TGTGCCAGCAGCCAAGACCCCCTCCGGGGGCAGTATTTT
>few|-|TRBJ2-5|TRBV14
CASSQGIRSGETQYF
TGTGCCAGCAGCCAAGGTATTAGGTCTGGAGAGACCCAGTACTTC
>many|TRBD2|TRBJ2-3|TRBV5-1
CASSFPGTSGSLSTDTQYF
TGCGCCAGCAGCTTTCCAGGGACTAGCGGGAGCCTGAGCACAGATACGCAGTATTTT
>-|-|TRBJ2-5|TRBV12-3/TRBV12-4
CATGGGPGEVETQYF
TGTGCCACCGGAGGGGGGCCAGGGGAGGTAGAGACCCAGTACTTC
>few|-|TRBJ2-2|TRBV11-3
CASSLAPRGELFF
TGTGCCAGCAGCTTAGCCCCCCGGGGGGAGCTGTTTTTT
>few|TRBD1|TRBJ2-2|TRBV28
CASRGTGGEWTGELFF
TGTGCCAGCAGGGGGACAGGGGGCGAGTGGACCGGGGAGCTGTTTTTT
>few|TRBD1|TRBJ2-7|TRBV24-1
CATSESGTGEGYEQYF
TGTGCCACCAGTGAGTCCGGGACAGGGGAGGGCTACGAGCAGTACTTC
>-|-|TRBJ2-7|TRBV14
CASSQVMGVWNEQYF
TGTGCCAGCAGCCAAGTTATGGGGGTGTGGAACGAGCAGTACTTC
>many|-|TRBJ2-7|TRBV18
CASSPGVGNYEQYF
TGTGCCAGCTCACCAGGGGTGGGAAACTACGAGCAGTACTTC
>many|-|TRBJ1-5|TRBV2
CASRMAGGAQPQHF
TGTGCCAGCAGGATGGCGGGGGGGGCTCAGCCCCAGCATTTT
>few|-|TRBJ2-1|TRBV29-1
CSGWGYNEQFF
TGCAGCGGTTGGGGATACAATGAGCAGTTCTTC
>-|-|TRBJ2-7|TRBV19
CASRDRGLRPGNEQYF
TGTGCCAGTAGGGATAGGGGTCTCAGGCCAGGAAACGAGCAGTACTTC
>few|TRBD2|TRBJ2-1|TRBV5-1
CASSLASGRDNEQFF
TGCGCCAGCAGCTTGGCCAGCGGGAGGGACAATGAGCAGTTCTTC
>many|TRBD1|TRBJ1-1|TRBV11-2
CASIGQATLGFTEAFF
TGTGCCAGCATAGGACAGGCCACACTGGGTTTCACTGAAGCTTTCTTT
>few|TRBD1|TRBJ2-7|TRBV6-5
CASSYPGQGANEQYF
TGTGCCAGCAGTTACCCCGGACAGGGGGCTAACGAGCAGTACTTC
>-|-|TRBJ1-5|TRBV19
CASSPTNQPQHF
TGTGCCAGTAGTCCTACTAATCAGCCCCAGCATTTT
>many|TRBD2|TRBJ2-3|TRBV5-6
CASSLGLGLAGVTDTQYF
TGTGCCAGCAGCTTGGGGTTGGGACTAGCGGGAGTTACAGATACGCAGTATTTT
>-|-|TRBJ2-5|TRBV24-1
CATSDPPGRARYF
TGTGCCACCAGTGATCCCCCGGGACGGGCGAGGTACTTC
>-|-|TRBJ1-4|TRBV5-1
CASSRFGSQGEKLFF
TGCGCCAGCAGCAGATTCGGGAGTCAGGGCGAAAAACTGTTTTTT
>many|-|TRBJ2-1|TRBV11-2
CASSPLRRESNEQFF
TGTGCCAGCAGCCCTCTCCGGCGGGAAAGCAATGAGCAGTTCTTC
>-|TRBD2|TRBJ2-1|TRBV7-8
CASSPPPHLAGGLGSYNEQFF
TGTGCCAGCAGCCCACCACCCCACCTAGCGGGAGGGCTCGGATCCTACAATGAGCAGTTCTTC
>-|-|TRBJ2-3|TRBV9
CASSVEQGSDTQYF
TGTGCCAGCAGCGTAGAGCAGGGTTCAGATACGCAGTATTTT
>-|-|TRBJ1-3|TRBV6-5
CASSYSGARGNTIYF
TGTGCCAGCAGTTACTCGGGGGCCCGAGGGAACACCATATATTTT
>-|-|TRBJ2-4|TRBV7-8
CASKGENIQYF
TGTGCCAGCAAGGGAGAAAACATTCAGTACTTC
>-|-|TRBJ1-1|TRBV11-2
CASSAGQGLNTEAFF
TGTGCCAGCAGCGCAGGTCAGGGATTGAACACTGAAGCTTTCTTT
>many|-|TRBJ2-1|TRBV20-1
CSAGRYNEQFF
TGCAGTGCTGGACGGTACAATGAGCAGTTCTTC
>-|-|TRBJ2-7|TRBV11-2
CASSAGGGEQYF
TGTGCCAGCAGCGCTGGGGGCGGCGAGCAGTACTTC
>-|TRBD1|TRBJ1-2|TRBV24-1
CATSGGTGGLHGYTF
TGTGCCACCAGTGGTGGGACAGGGGGGCTTCATGGCTACACCTTC
>-|TRBD1|TRBJ2-2|TRBV29-1
CSATGGPNTGELFF
TGCAGCGCAACAGGGGGCCCTAACACCGGGGAGCTGTTTTTT
>-|TRBD2|TRBJ2-3|TRBV14
CASSQVSRRESTDTQYF
TGTGCCAGCAGCCAAGTAAGTAGGCGGGAGAGCACAGATACGCAGTATTTT
>-|-|TRBJ2-7|TRBV7-9
CASSRDDSEQYF
TGTGCCAGCAGCAGGGACGACAGCGAGCAGTACTTC
>-|-|TRBJ1-3|TRBV30
CACDTNSGNTIYF
TGTGCCTGCGACACGAACTCTGGAAACACCATATATTTT
>-|TRBD1|TRBJ2-7|TRBV10-3
CAIRTGVDEQYF
TGTGCCATCCGGACAGGGGTGGACGAGCAGTACTTC
>many|-|TRBJ1-5|TRBV2
CASSGGDSNQPQHF
TGTGCCAGCAGTGGGGGGGACAGCAATCAGCCCCAGCATTTT
>few|TRBD2|TRBJ2-7|TRBV6-1
CASIEDLAGAYEQYF
TGTGCCAGCATAGAAGACCTAGCGGGGGCCTACGAGCAGTACTTC
>many|TRBD2|TRBJ2-7|TRBV5-1
CASSPYGAGESSYEQYF
TGCGCCAGCAGCCCTTATGGGGCGGGAGAGAGCTCCTACGAGCAGTACTTC
>few|-|TRBJ2-5|TRBV28
CASSSPGLSFKRYQETQYF
TGTGCCAGCAGTTCCCCCGGACTTTCTTTCAAGAGGTACCAAGAGACCCAGTACTTC
>-|TRBD2|TRBJ2-1|TRBV27
CASSPRLTSGGYNEQFF
TGTGCCAGCAGTCCCAGACTCACTAGCGGGGGATACAATGAGCAGTTCTTC
>many|-|TRBJ1-1|TRBV20-1
CSARDIPFGPDEGAFF
TGCAGTGCTAGAGATATTCCTTTTGGGCCGGACGAGGGTGCTTTCTTT
>-|-|TRBJ1-1|TRBV11-2
CASSREGKSAEAFF
TGTGCCAGCAGCCGGGAAGGGAAGTCCGCTGAAGCTTTCTTT
>many|TRBD1|TRBJ2-5|TRBV6-2/TRBV6-3
CASSGGQGYQETQYF
TGTGCCAGCAGTGGTGGACAGGGGTACCAAGAGACCCAGTACTTC
>few|TRBD2|TRBJ2-6|TRBV20-1
CSATTSGVSGANVLTF
TGCAGTGCCACGACTAGCGGGGTCTCTGGGGCCAACGTCCTGACTTTC
>few|-|TRBJ1-2|TRBV29-1
CSVAAGDGYTF
TGCAGCGTTGCCGCAGGGGATGGCTACACCTTC
>many|-|TRBJ1-4|TRBV20-1
CSARRRAQGMEKLFF
TGCAGTGCTAGACGAAGGGCTCAAGGGATGGAAAAACTGTTTTTT
>many|-|TRBJ2-1|TRBV20-1
CSVGVRYNEQFF
TGCAGTGTAGGGGTCAGATACAATGAGCAGTTCTTC
>many|-|TRBJ1-1|TRBV18
CASSPSGPSEAFF
TGTGCCAGCTCACCGTCGGGACCGTCTGAAGCTTTCTTT
>-|TRBD2|TRBJ2-7|TRBV4-1
CASSPWTSGPSAYEQYF
TGCGCCAGCAGCCCATGGACTAGCGGGCCTTCTGCCTACGAGCAGTACTTC
>many|TRBD1|TRBJ1-3|TRBV18
CASSPGQVRSGNTIYF
TGTGCCAGCTCACCGGGACAGGTCCGCTCTGGAAACACCATATATTTT
>few|-|TRBJ1-3|TRBV6-1
CASSNLSGNTIYF
TGTGCCAGCAGTAACCTCTCTGGAAACACCATATATTTT
>many|-|TRBJ1-5|TRBV5-5
CASRRSTNDHQPQHF
TGTGCCAGCAGGAGGTCCACAAACGACCATCAGCCCCAGCATTTT